The sequence of this T cell receptor beta chain was determined in a study of shared T cell receptors in the human thymus. Measured with immunoSEQ multiplex PCR; TCRdb has only the in-frame clones, and not every one. The sample holds just under 550,000 clones, approximately 80% seen once. About this clone itself: The final CDR3 position lacks the conserved phenylalanine or tryptophan, pointing to a likely read error.

In germline, CDR1 is SGHNT, CDR2 YYREEE (reference sequence). The CDR3 has 14 amino acids. V was cut by 0 bases and J by 6 bases, with 12 bases left in between. These records were also assigned to another study, of human thymus T cells.

The sequencing input was thymocytes. The chain couples TRBV5-4 to TRBJ1-2, with a tentative D call TRBD1 (6 bases). This TCR derives from a boy under two years old with a congenital heart defect. The CDR3 DNA reads as TGTGCCAGCAGCTTGGATGGACAGCTTCATGGCTACACCCTC. It yields the protein CASSLDGQLHGYTL.